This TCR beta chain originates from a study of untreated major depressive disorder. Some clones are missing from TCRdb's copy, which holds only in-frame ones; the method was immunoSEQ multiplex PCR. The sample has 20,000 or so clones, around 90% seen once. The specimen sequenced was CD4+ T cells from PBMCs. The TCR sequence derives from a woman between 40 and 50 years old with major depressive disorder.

The CDR3 DNA sequence: TGTGCCAGCAGCGTAGGGGGGTCGAACACCGGGGAGCTGTTTTTT. Its protein is CASSVGGSNTGELFF. This chain joins TRBV9 and TRBJ2-2; D may match TRBD1 or TRBD2 (5 bases each). The CDR3 length is 15 residues. Looked up from germline, CDR1 is SGDLS and CDR2 is YYNGEE. V shed 0 bases and J shed 0 bases, with 6 bases lying between them.